These 27 T cell receptor beta chains share one sample of origin, sequenced in a study of T cells after yellow fever vaccination. Using its own MiXCR run on the 5' RACE reads, TCRdb lists one record per CDR3 protein. The table has some 670,000 distinct CDR3 sequences, about 12% seen once; the top ten hold approximately 15%. The source was PBMCs, collected on the day of the yellow fever booster vaccination. Receptor source: a man under 40 who received the YFV17D yellow fever vaccine.

The V gene is TRBV7-9, the J gene TRBJ2-1, with D possibly being TRBD2 (6 bases). V lost 5 bases to trimming and J lost 5 bases, with 13 bases between them. The CDR3 totals 14 residues. Per the germline V gene, CDR1 is SEHNR and CDR2 is FQNEAQ (reference sequence). CDR3 in amino acids: CASSAGRIDNEQFF. The CDR3 DNA reads as TGTGCCAGCAGCGCGGGACGGATTGACAATGAGCAGTTCTTC.

A few counts support this clonotype. The rearrangement joins TRBV23-1 to TRBJ2-6; D is perhaps TRBD1 (6 bases). TRBV23-1 counts as an open reading frame of uncertain function. V shed 3 bases and J shed 0 bases, with 12 bases lying between them. This CDR3 spans 17 amino acids. CDR3 sequence reads: CASSHQGQPSGANVLTF. CDR3 in DNA: TGCGCCAGCAGTCACCAGGGACAACCCTCTGGGGCCAACGTCCTGACTTTC.

The V and J genes are TRBV6-2 or TRBV6-3 and TRBJ1-5; TRBD1 is a possible D gene (5 bases). V shed 0 bases and J shed 7 bases, with 13 bases lying between them. The CDR3 has 15 amino acids. CDR1 MNHEY and CDR2 SVGEGT come from the germline V gene. CDR3 amino acids: CASSYSFQGKQPQHF. The DNA of the CDR3 is TGTGCCAGCAGTTACTCGTTCCAGGGAAAACAGCCCCAGCATTTT.

This rearrangement joins TRBV5-1 to TRBJ1-4, with a weak D call TRBD1 (6 bases). V was shortened by 5 bases and J by 4 bases, with 9 bases between the two germline ends. CDR3 size: 13 residues. From germline, CDR1 is SGHRS and CDR2 YFSETQ. The CDR3 DNA reads TGCGCCAGCAGACAGGGCAATAATGAAAAACTGTTTTTT. Translated, it gives CASRQGNNEKLFF.

CDR3 DNA: TGTGCCAGTAGTACGGGACCACAAACTAATGAGCAGTTCTTC. It translates to CASSTGPQTNEQFF. The V gene is TRBV19, the J gene TRBJ2-1; D may correspond to TRBD1 or TRBD2 (5 bases each). Germline V gene lookup returns CDR1 LNHDA and CDR2 SQIVND (reference sequence). Trimming removed 4 bases at V and 7 bases at J, with 14 bases between. The CDR3 runs 14 residues.

The sample holds a few counts of this clonotype. This rearrangement joins TRBV25-1 to TRBJ2-7; the D gene could be TRBD1 or TRBD2 (5 bases each). CDR3 length: 15 residues. V gave up 2 bases and J gave up 5 bases, with 16 bases separating them. Germline V gives CDR1 MGHDK, CDR2 SYGVNS. The DNA for the CDR3 is TGTGCCAGCAGTGAACTGGGTCTACGAGGGGACGAGCAGTACTTC. This sequence encodes CASSELGLRGDEQYF.

CDR3: CATEGGVATYNEQFF. The CDR3 DNA reads as TGTGCCACCGAAGGCGGGGTGGCGACCTACAATGAGCAGTTCTTC. The chain carries TRBV18 and TRBJ2-1, with D perhaps matching TRBD2 (6 bases). Per the germline V gene, CDR1 is KGHSH and CDR2 is LQKENI. Trimming removed 10 bases at V and 2 bases at J, with 18 bases between. This CDR3 contains 15 residues.

CDR3 protein: CASGVAGVGEQYF. CDR3 DNA sequence: TGTGCCAGCGGGGTAGCGGGAGTCGGCGAGCAGTACTTC. The J gene is TRBJ2-7, the V gene TRBV6-1, with TRBD2 matching 9 bases. Trimming took 8 bases from V and 6 from J; bases not matched to a gene: 8. The length of the CDR3 is 13 residues. Germline lookup yields CDR1 MNHNS and CDR2 SASEGT.

This clonotype was found a few times. The chain carries TRBV28 and TRBJ2-6; D gene unclear. The germline CDR1 and CDR2 sequences are MDHEN and SYDVKM. V shed 8 bases and J shed 2 bases, with 13 bases lying between them. The CDR3 has 15 residues. CDR3 sequence reads: CASRRAVAGANVLTF. The CDR3, as DNA: TGTGCCAGCCGCCGCGCCGTCGCTGGGGCCAACGTCCTGACTTTC.

This clonotype occurred many times. The V gene is TRBV12-3 or TRBV12-4, the J gene TRBJ2-7; D is unclear. The CDR3 covers 12 residues. The ends were cut back, 5 bases at V and 5 bases at J, with 10 bases in the middle. CDR3 sequence: CASSKTFHEQYF. DNA for the CDR3: TGTGCCAGCAGTAAGACATTCCACGAGCAGTACTTC.

V and J are TRBV7-9 and TRBJ2-1, with D unclear. The CDR3 has 14 amino acids. V lost 7 bases to trimming and J lost 3 bases, with 13 bases between them. The germline gives CDR1 SEHNR, CDR2 FQNEAQ (reference sequence). CDR3 DNA: TGTGCCAGCACTCGCTACCCTTTCTACAATGAGCAGTTCTTC. Amino acid sequence: CASTRYPFYNEQFF.

V gene TRBV2 combines with J gene TRBJ2-1; no definite D call. Per the germline V gene, CDR1 is SNHLY and CDR2 is FYNNEI. Trimming took 6 bases from V and 5 from J, leaving 14 bases between them. This CDR3 has 14 residues. The DNA of the CDR3 is TGTGCCAGCAGCCAAATGGAGAGAAACAATGAGCAGTTCTTC. Translated: CASSQMERNNEQFF.

This clonotype was counted between two and nine times. J is TRBJ2-1 and V is TRBV5-5, with D unresolved. The CDR3 is 15 residues long. V was clipped by 6 bases and J by 4 bases, with 17 bases between them. Per germline, CDR1 SGHKS and CDR2 YYEKEE (reference sequence). The CDR3 DNA sequence: TGTGCCAGCACCCTAGACGGAAACTTTTACAATGAGCAGTTCTTC. It is translated as CASTLDGNFYNEQFF.

This clonotype was recorded a few times. The chain couples TRBV4-3 to TRBJ2-3; D is perhaps TRBD2 (5 bases). Germline loops: CDR1 LGHNA, CDR2 YSLEER. Trimming removed 0 bases from V and 0 bases from J, with 10 bases in between. The CDR3 extends over 16 amino acids. CDR3 sequence: CASSQEAAGSTDTQYF. The CDR3 bases are TGCGCCAGCAGCCAAGAGGCCGCGGGTAGCACAGATACGCAGTATTTT.

This clonotype has a count of ten or more. V usage is TRBV6-6 and J usage is TRBJ2-5; tentatively, D is TRBD2 (5 bases). The V gene's germline CDR1 is MNHNY and CDR2 SVGAGI (reference sequence). The CDR3 consists of 11 residues. V lost 8 bases, J lost 3 bases, and 7 bases lay in between. DNA for the CDR3: TGTGCCAGCGGGCGGGAAGAGACCCAGTACTTC. Protein product: CASGREETQYF.

The table lists this clonotype with a few counts. J is TRBJ2-5 and V is TRBV2; 11 bases align to TRBD2. The CDR3 covers 14 residues. CDR1 and CDR2 from the germline V gene are SNHLY and FYNNEI. The V gene end was trimmed by 4 bases and the J gene end by 4 bases; junction bases not matched to a gene: 2. This chain's CDR3 is CASSGGLAGETQYF. The DNA of the CDR3 is TGTGCCAGCAGTGGAGGACTAGCGGGAGAGACCCAGTACTTC.

V is TRBV18 and J is TRBJ1-1; TRBD1 matches at 8 bases. The germline gives CDR1 KGHSH, CDR2 LQKENI. This CDR3 is built from 16 residues. Trimming took 4 bases from V and 4 from J; bases not matched to a gene: 11. The CDR3 DNA reads as TGTGCCAGCTCACAGAATCCAGGGACAGGCCCCACTGAAGCTTTCTTT. Translated, it gives CASSQNPGTGPTEAFF.

In this sample, this clonotype turned up many times. The gene calls are TRBV28 and TRBJ2-7, with a tentative D call TRBD1 (6 bases). V lost 6 bases and J lost 2, with 11 bases in between. The CDR3 has 13 amino acids. The germline CDR1 and CDR2 sequences are MDHEN and SYDVKM. The CDR3 loop reads CASRSGQTYEQYF. The CDR3 DNA reads as TGTGCCAGCAGATCCGGACAGACCTACGAGCAGTACTTC.

This clonotype was seen only a few times. The rearrangement joins TRBV7-9 to TRBJ2-7, with 7 positions matching TRBD2. The germline V gene has CDR1 SEHNR and CDR2 FQNEAQ (reference sequence). Losses at the gene ends were 6 bases for V and 5 bases for J; bases not matched to a gene: 13. The CDR3 consists of 15 residues. The CDR3, as DNA: TGTGCCAGCAGTCGTCCTGGGGCAGGGAGGGACGAGCAGTACTTC. Amino acid sequence: CASSRPGAGRDEQYF. Using reference TRBV7-9 and TRBJ2-7 for the parts outside the CDR3, the full variable domain is DTGVSQNPRHKITKRGQNVTFRCDPISEHNRLYWYRQTLGQGPEFLTYFQNEAQLEKSRLLSDRFSAERPKGSFSTLEIQRTEQGDSAMYLCASSRPGAGRDEQYFGPGTRLTVT.

This clonotype appeared a few times. The rearrangement uses TRBV19 and TRBJ2-1; D is uncertain. Germline CDR1 is LNHDA and CDR2 is SQIVND (reference sequence). This CDR3 comprises 11 residues. V lost 1 base and J lost 10, with 5 bases in between. CDR3 in DNA: TGTGCCAGTAGTATAGGGTGGGAGCAGTTCTTC. Its translation is CASSIGWEQFF.

The V gene is TRBV27, the J gene TRBJ2-1; D is possibly TRBD2 (6 bases). Per the germline V gene, CDR1 is MNHEY and CDR2 is SMNVEV (reference sequence). The CDR3 runs to 14 residues. V lost 7 bases and J 1 base, leaving 11 bases between the germline ends. CDR3 in amino acids: CASKRAGSYNEQFF. In nucleotides, the CDR3 is TGTGCCAGCAAGCGGGCGGGGTCCTACAATGAGCAGTTCTTC.

This clonotype was counted between two and nine times. This chain links TRBV20-1 with TRBJ2-5; D call uncertain. The germline gives CDR1 DFQATT, CDR2 SNEGSKA (reference sequence). This CDR3 region has 11 residues. Here the CDR3 reads CSSAVEETQYF. CDR3 DNA: TGCAGCTCTGCAGTCGAAGAGACCCAGTACTTC.

The chain has TRBV9 and TRBJ2-1; TRBD2 matches at 12 bases. From germline, CDR1 is SGDLS and CDR2 YYNGEE. With 0 bases clipped from V and 6 bases from J, the junction kept 7 bases outside the gene matches. The CDR3 has 17 amino acids. DNA of the CDR3: TGTGCCAGCAGCGTAGGGTACCTAGCGGGAGGGTTCAATGAGCAGTTCTTC. Protein sequence: CASSVGYLAGGFNEQFF. Combining the CDR3 with reference TRBV9 and TRBJ2-1 gives the whole variable domain DSGVTQTPKHLITATGQRVTLRCSPRSGDLSVYWYQQSLDQGLQFLIQYYNGEERAKGNILERFSAQQFPDLHSELNLSSLELGDSALYFCASSVGYLAGGFNEQFFGPGTRLTVL.

This clonotype was seen at least ten times. This sequence joins TRBV11-3 and TRBJ1-1, with no clear D. From germline, CDR1 is SGHNT and CDR2 YENEEA. Trimming stripped 0 bases from V and 4 bases from J, with 6 bases between. The CDR3 runs to 13 residues. CDR3 DNA sequence: TGTGCCAGCAGCTTAGAAGGGAGCACTGAAGCTTTCTTT. Amino acid sequence: CASSLEGSTEAFF. The variable domain in full, with the rest retrieved from reference TRBV11-3 and TRBJ1-1, is EAGVVQSPRYKIIEKKQPVAFWCNPISGHNTLYWYLQNLGQGPELLIRYENEEAVDDSQLPKDRFSAERLKGVDSTLKIQPAELGDSAVYLCASSLEGSTEAFFGQGTRLTVV.

This clonotype appeared a few times. The V and J genes are TRBV6-1 and TRBJ2-1, with D possibly TRBD1 on 5 matching bases. The CDR3 contains 14 residues. Germline V gene lookup returns CDR1 MNHNS and CDR2 SASEGT. V gave up 7 bases and J gave up 7 bases, with 17 bases separating them. As DNA, the CDR3 is TGTGCCAGCAAAGGGCAGGGCAAGCGAAATGAGCAGTTCTTC. The encoded protein is CASKGQGKRNEQFF.

This clonotype occurred many times. The J gene is TRBJ2-5, the V gene TRBV12-3 or TRBV12-4; the match to TRBD2 covers 13 bases. V dropped 6 bases and J dropped 4; count of bases not matched to a gene: 8. The CDR3 loop spans 16 amino acids. CDR3 sequence reads: CASSSGLAGVGETQYF. The DNA of the CDR3 is TGTGCCAGCAGCTCCGGACTAGCGGGAGTGGGAGAGACCCAGTACTTC.

The V gene is TRBV28, the J gene TRBJ2-3; the D is unclear. V lost 4 bases and J 6 bases, leaving 2 bases between the germline ends. The CDR3 extends over 10 amino acids. In germline, CDR1 is MDHEN, CDR2 SYDVKM. The CDR3 nucleotides read TGTGCCAGCAGTTGGGATACGCAGTATTTT. Protein product: CASSWDTQYF.